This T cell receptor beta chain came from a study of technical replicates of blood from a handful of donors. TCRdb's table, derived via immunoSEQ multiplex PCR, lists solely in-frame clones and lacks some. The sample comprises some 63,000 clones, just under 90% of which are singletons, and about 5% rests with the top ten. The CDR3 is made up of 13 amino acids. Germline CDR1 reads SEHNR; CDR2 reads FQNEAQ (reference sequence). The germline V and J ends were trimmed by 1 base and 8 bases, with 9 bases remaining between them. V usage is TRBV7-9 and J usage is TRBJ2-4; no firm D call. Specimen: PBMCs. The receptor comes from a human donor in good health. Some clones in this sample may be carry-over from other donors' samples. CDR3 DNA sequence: TGTGCCAGCAGCTTAGTTCCGGGTGACATTCAGTACTTC. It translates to CASSLVPGDIQYF.